In this sample, the clone carrying this T cell receptor beta chain turned up a few times. Original handling: From reference gene primer amplification, estimates of nucleated cell counts were derived. Data came from immunoSEQ multiplex PCR; TCRdb stores just in-frame clones and leaves some out. V and J calls and clone size are those listed in that table; D and trimming were worked out from the DNA. Of 200,000 to 300,000 clones listed, around 84% are singletons. This CDR3 is built from 12 residues. Germline CDR1 and CDR2: MRHNA and SNTAGT. The V end was cut by 6 bases, the J end by 4 bases, with 7 bases between. This record belongs to a study of blood T cell repertoires in COVID-19. Study information: The United States, Italy and Spain supplied acute and convalescent COVID-19 samples.

The origin of this receptor is a man between 40 and 49 years old who had recovered from COVID-19. Specimen: peripheral blood. The chain is built from TRBV6-4 and TRBJ1-3; D is unclear. The CDR3, as DNA: TGTGCCAGCAGCCCGGTCGGAAACACCATATATTTT. The encoded protein is CASSPVGNTIYF.